A selection of T cell receptor beta chains follows, all from one sample in a study of shared clonotypes between healthy human individuals. Measured with immunoSEQ multiplex PCR; TCRdb has only the in-frame clones, and not every one. The repertoire includes under 2.5 million clones, 85% to 95% of them detected once, and about 0.36% sits in the top ten. Sequenced sample: naive CD4+ T cells from PBMCs. The receptors stem from a man younger than 30 in good health. Some clones in this sample may be carry-over from other donors' samples. Both conserved end residues are part of each CDR3. A D gene is named only where the DNA matches it firmly. Clone sizes are given selectively: once, few, many, or a class where the clone is expanded.

clone size,V gene,J gene,D gene,CDR3 protein,CDR3 DNA
-,TRBV7-9,TRBJ1-3,-,CASSPTGSGNTIYF,TGTGCCAGCAGCCCAACAGGGTCTGGAAACACCATATATTTT
once,TRBV18,TRBJ1-4,-,CASSPGGQDGRKLFF,TGTGCCAGCTCACCAGGCGGGCAGGACGGTAGAAAACTGTTTTTT
-,TRBV28,TRBJ2-7,-,CASRAAPFSAYEQYF,TGTGCCAGCAGGGCGGCCCCCTTCAGCGCGTACGAGCAGTACTTC
-,TRBV19,TRBJ2-5,-,CASSIVGQLETQYF,TGTGCCAGTAGTATAGTAGGACAGCTAGAGACCCAGTACTTC
-,TRBV4-1,TRBJ2-5,TRBD1,CASSRGQIETQYF,TGCGCCAGCAGCAGGGGACAGATAGAGACCCAGTACTTC
-,TRBV2,TRBJ2-7,TRBD2,CASSEALGASGTEQYF,TGTGCCAGCAGTGAAGCGCTTGGGGCTAGCGGGACCGAGCAGTACTTC
-,TRBV2,TRBJ2-1,-,CASRDDGLEQFF,TGTGCCAGTCGGGACGACGGCCTTGAGCAGTTCTTC
-,TRBV5-1,TRBJ2-1,-,CASSLGVRLLYNEQFF,TGCGCCAGCAGCTTGGGGGTCAGACTCCTCTACAATGAGCAGTTCTTC
-,TRBV28,TRBJ1-4,-,CASSPNTGTQPAGEKLFF,TGTGCCAGCAGTCCAAACACCGGGACACAACCTGCTGGCGAAAAACTGTTTTTT
-,TRBV28,TRBJ2-1,TRBD1,CASSEDRTNEQFF,TGTGCCAGCAGTGAGGACAGGACCAATGAGCAGTTCTTC
-,TRBV4-1,TRBJ2-7,TRBD1,CASSQGQGATGYEQYF,TGCGCCAGCAGCCAGGGACAGGGGGCAACGGGCTACGAGCAGTACTTC
once,TRBV11-2,TRBJ2-7,-,CASSLVSFGYEQYF,TGTGCCAGCAGCTTAGTAAGCTTCGGCTACGAGCAGTACTTC
-,TRBV10-3,TRBJ2-7,TRBD2,CATEQGGSGRSQQYF,TGTGCCACCGAACAAGGGGGTAGCGGGAGAAGTCAGCAGTACTTC
-,TRBV5-1,TRBJ2-5,TRBD1,CASSGGQGAKTQYF,TGCGCCAGCAGCGGTGGACAGGGGGCAAAGACCCAGTACTTC
-,TRBV4-1,TRBJ1-5,TRBD1,CASSQASGDRDIASQPQHF,TGCGCCAGCAGCCAAGCCTCCGGCGACAGGGATATAGCTAGTCAGCCCCAGCATTTT
-,TRBV2,TRBJ1-3,-,CASSDNSGNTIYF,TGTGCCAGCAGTGATAACTCTGGAAACACCATATATTTT
-,TRBV2,TRBJ1-2,-,CASSLSPLNYGYTF,TGTGCCAGCAGTCTGAGCCCCCTTAACTATGGCTACACCTTC
-,TRBV10-3,TRBJ2-3,TRBD1,CAISQNRGETDTQYF,TGTGCCATCAGCCAGAACAGGGGTGAGACAGATACGCAGTATTTT
-,TRBV5-6,TRBJ2-3,-,CASSSGLTRTDTQYF,TGTGCCAGCAGCTCGGGCCTGACCCGCACAGATACGCAGTATTTT
-,TRBV27,TRBJ2-7,-,CAKSGRVSYEQYF,TGTGCCAAGAGTGGTAGGGTAAGTTACGAGCAGTACTTC
-,TRBV5-1,TRBJ1-2,TRBD1,CASSLETGRYGYTF,TGCGCCAGCAGCCTCGAGACAGGGAGGTATGGCTACACCTTC
-,TRBV29-1,TRBJ1-3,-,CSVRIGGTGNTIYF,TGCAGCGTTCGTATAGGGGGTACCGGAAACACCATATATTTT
-,TRBV5-6,TRBJ1-4,TRBD1,CASSPSGQGLTNEKLFF,TGTGCCAGCAGCCCCTCAGGACAGGGGCTTACTAATGAAAAACTGTTTTTT
-,TRBV9,TRBJ2-1,TRBD2,CASSPRWASGRALINEQFF,TGTGCCAGCAGCCCGAGGTGGGCTAGCGGGAGGGCCTTGATCAATGAGCAGTTCTTC
-,TRBV7-9,TRBJ2-1,TRBD2,CASSSWGGESYNEQFF,TGTGCCAGCAGCTCATGGGGGGGTGAGTCCTACAATGAGCAGTTCTTC
-,TRBV7-3,TRBJ2-5,-,CASSSQWGGQETQYF,TGTGCCAGCAGCTCCCAGTGGGGCGGCCAAGAGACCCAGTACTTC
-,TRBV30,TRBJ2-7,-,CAGKADSSSYEQYF,TGTGCCGGGAAAGCGGACAGCAGCTCCTACGAGCAGTACTTC
-,TRBV4-1,TRBJ2-3,TRBD2,CASSQEDSGRWNTQYF,TGCGCCAGCAGCCAAGAAGATAGCGGGAGGTGGAATACGCAGTATTTT
-,TRBV9,TRBJ2-3,-,CASSVEPLTDTQYF,TGTGCCAGCAGCGTAGAACCCCTCACAGATACGCAGTATTTT
-,TRBV9,TRBJ1-3,-,CASSVYGSTGNTIYF,TGTGCCAGCAGCGTTTACGGCAGTACTGGAAACACCATATATTTT
-,TRBV5-4,TRBJ1-2,TRBD1,CASSVGQGVDYGYTF,TGTGCCAGCAGCGTCGGACAGGGGGTTGACTATGGCTACACCTTC
-,TRBV21-1,TRBJ1-4,-,CASSNRDTYEKLFF,TGTGCCAGCAGCAACCGGGACACGTATGAAAAACTGTTTTTT
-,TRBV6-5,TRBJ2-3,-,CASSYRSGGPQYF,TGTGCCAGCAGTTACCGATCCGGGGGTCCGCAGTATTTT
-,TRBV28,TRBJ2-7,-,CASSPPGYEQYF,TGTGCCAGCAGTCCCCCGGGTTACGAGCAGTACTTC
-,TRBV7-2,TRBJ2-7,-,CASSLRDREDEQYF,TGTGCCAGCAGCTTACGAGACAGGGAGGACGAGCAGTACTTC
-,TRBV5-4,TRBJ2-7,-,CASSSAGYEQYF,TGTGCCAGCAGTTCGGCAGGGTACGAGCAGTACTTC
few,TRBV28,TRBJ1-1,-,CASSRTENTEAFF,TGTGCCAGCAGTCGGACAGAAAACACTGAAGCTTTCTTT
-,TRBV6-5,TRBJ2-7,-,CASSYGRQSSYEQYF,TGTGCCAGCAGTTACGGTCGGCAATCCTCCTACGAGCAGTACTTC
-,TRBV29-1,TRBJ2-7,-,CSVEESGYEQYF,TGCAGCGTTGAAGAATCAGGATACGAGCAGTACTTC
-,TRBV4-2,TRBJ1-5,-,CASSRDRFNQPQHF,TGTGCCAGCAGCCGCGACAGGTTCAATCAGCCCCAGCATTTT
-,TRBV5-1,TRBJ1-4,-,CASSLTRASPNEKLFF,TGCGCCAGCAGTTTGACCCGGGCATCACCTAATGAAAAACTGTTTTTT
-,TRBV5-1,TRBJ2-2,TRBD2,CASSALAGPDTGELFF,TGCGCCAGCAGCGCCCTAGCGGGACCGGACACCGGGGAGCTGTTTTTT
-,TRBV5-1,TRBJ1-4,TRBD1,CASSDVPGQGAATNEKLFF,TGCGCCAGCAGCGATGTCCCGGGACAGGGGGCGGCAACTAATGAAAAACTGTTTTTT
once,TRBV6-5,TRBJ1-5,-,CASSAGRGAAGAQHF,TGTGCCAGCAGTGCGGGGCGGGGTGCGGCCGGGGCCCAGCATTTT
-,TRBV29-1,TRBJ1-1,TRBD1,CSVDSLMYRGANTEAFF,TGCAGCGTTGATAGCCTGATGTACAGGGGGGCGAACACTGAAGCTTTCTTT
-,TRBV20-1,TRBJ1-1,-,CSASEGEAFF,TGCAGTGCTAGTGAGGGCGAAGCTTTCTTT
-,TRBV25-1,TRBJ2-7,-,CASSDPAAGTYEQYF,TGTGCCAGCAGTGACCCCGCCGCCGGAACCTACGAGCAGTACTTC
-,TRBV14,TRBJ2-7,TRBD2,CASSQNPSLAGASYEQYF,TGTGCCAGCAGCCAAAATCCCTCGCTAGCGGGAGCCTCCTACGAGCAGTACTTC